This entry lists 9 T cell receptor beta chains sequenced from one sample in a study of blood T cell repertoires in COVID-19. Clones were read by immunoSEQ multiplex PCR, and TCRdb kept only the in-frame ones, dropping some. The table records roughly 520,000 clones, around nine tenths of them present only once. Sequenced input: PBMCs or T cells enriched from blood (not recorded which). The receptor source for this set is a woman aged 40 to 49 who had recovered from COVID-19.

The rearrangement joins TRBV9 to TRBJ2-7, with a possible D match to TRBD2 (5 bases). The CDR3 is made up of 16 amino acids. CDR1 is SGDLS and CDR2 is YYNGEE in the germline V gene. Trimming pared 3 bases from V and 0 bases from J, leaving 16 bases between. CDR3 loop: CASSASPAVNSYEQYF. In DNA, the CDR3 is TGTGCCAGCAGCGCCAGCCCAGCGGTCAACTCCTACGAGCAGTACTTC. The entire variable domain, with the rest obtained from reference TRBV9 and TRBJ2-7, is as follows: DSGVTQTPKHLITATGQRVTLRCSPRSGDLSVYWYQQSLDQGLQFLIQYYNGEERAKGNILERFSAQQFPDLHSELNLSSLELGDSALYFCASSASPAVNSYEQYFGPGTRLTVT.

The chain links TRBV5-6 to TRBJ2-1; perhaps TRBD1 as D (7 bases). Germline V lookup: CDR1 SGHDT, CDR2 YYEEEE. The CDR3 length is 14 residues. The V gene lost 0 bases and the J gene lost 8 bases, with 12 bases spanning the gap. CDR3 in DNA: TGTGCCAGCAGCTTGGGGAGGGGGCTGGATGAGCAGTTCTTC. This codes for CASSLGRGLDEQFF.

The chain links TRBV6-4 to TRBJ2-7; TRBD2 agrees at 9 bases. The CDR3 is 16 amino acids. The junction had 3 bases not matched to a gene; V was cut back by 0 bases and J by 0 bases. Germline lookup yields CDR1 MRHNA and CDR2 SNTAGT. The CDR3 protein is CASSDSLAGDSYEQYF. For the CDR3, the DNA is TGTGCCAGCAGTGACTCATTAGCGGGAGACTCCTACGAGCAGTACTTC.

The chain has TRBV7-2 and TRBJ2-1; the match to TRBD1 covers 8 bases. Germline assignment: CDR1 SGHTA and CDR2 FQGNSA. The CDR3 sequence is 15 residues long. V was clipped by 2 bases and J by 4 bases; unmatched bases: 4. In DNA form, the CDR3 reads TGTGCCAGCAGCTTACAGGGGGCGCTATACAATGAGCAGTTCTTC. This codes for CASSLQGALYNEQFF.

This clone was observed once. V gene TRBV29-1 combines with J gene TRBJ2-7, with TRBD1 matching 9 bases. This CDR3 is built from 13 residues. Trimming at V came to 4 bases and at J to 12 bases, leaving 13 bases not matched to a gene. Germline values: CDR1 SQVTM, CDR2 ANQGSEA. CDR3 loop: CSVGSAGQGRLYF. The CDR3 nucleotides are TGCAGCGTTGGATCCGCGGGACAGGGTCGTCTGTACTTC.

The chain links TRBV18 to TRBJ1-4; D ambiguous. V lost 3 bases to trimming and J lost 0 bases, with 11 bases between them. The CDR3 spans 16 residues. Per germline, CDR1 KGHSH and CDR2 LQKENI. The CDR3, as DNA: TGTGCCAGCTCACCTAAAGTAGTTGCAACTAATGAAAAACTGTTTTTT. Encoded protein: CASSPKVVATNEKLFF.

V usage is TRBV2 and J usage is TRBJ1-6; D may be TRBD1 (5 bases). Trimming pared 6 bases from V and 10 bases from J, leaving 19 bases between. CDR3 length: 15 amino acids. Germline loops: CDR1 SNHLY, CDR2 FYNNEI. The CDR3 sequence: CASSQTWQGGSPLHF. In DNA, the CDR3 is TGTGCCAGCAGCCAAACGTGGCAGGGAGGCTCACCCCTCCACTTT.

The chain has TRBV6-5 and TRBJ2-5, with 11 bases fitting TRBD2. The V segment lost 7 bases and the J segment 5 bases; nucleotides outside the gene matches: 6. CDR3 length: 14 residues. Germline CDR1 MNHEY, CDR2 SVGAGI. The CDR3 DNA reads TGTGCCAGCACCAAACTAGCGGGAGAGGAGACCCAGTACTTC. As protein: CASTKLAGEETQYF.

The CDR3 sequence is CATGTDNYGYTF. The CDR3, as DNA: TGTGCCACCGGGACAGACAACTATGGCTACACCTTC. The rearrangement joins TRBV15 to TRBJ1-2; 7 nucleotides align to TRBD1. With V trimmed by 8 bases and J by 2 bases, 2 bases remained unmatched. The length of the CDR3 is 12 residues. From germline, CDR1 is LNHNV and CDR2 YYDKDF (reference sequence).